The T cell receptor (beta chain) under discussion was sequenced for a study of OX40 agonist ivuxolimab in advanced cancers. Study-level results: Clonal expansion in partial responders at 0.1-3.0 mg/kg ranked among the lowest.

In regard to this clone: Antigen specificity is unknown.

The CDR3 length is 15 residues. Germline V gives CDR1 SGHTS, CDR2 YDEGEE. The V gene lost 3 bases and the J gene lost 5 bases, with 12 bases spanning the gap. Clones were sequenced by immunoSEQ multiplex PCR, and TCRdb holds only the in-frame ones, with some missing. The data hold around 59,000 clones, with approximately 90% observed a single time. Sequenced material: CD4+ or CD8+ T cells sorted from blood, taken in a trial of the OX40 agonist ivuxolimab. The TCR was taken from an adult with an advanced solid tumor such as melanoma, head and neck, liver or kidney cancer. The chain links TRBV5-8 to TRBJ1-6; D perhaps matches TRBD1 (6 bases). The CDR3 DNA follows: TGTGCCAGCAGCTCGGAAAGGGGGAATAATTCACCCCTCCACTTT. It is translated as CASSSERGNNSPLHF.